The 21 T cell receptor beta chains reported below all come from one sample, sequenced in a study of T cell changes during pregnancy in multiple sclerosis. The method was immunoSEQ multiplex PCR; TCRdb's version includes in-frame clones alone and lacks a portion of them. The sample holds under 110,000 clones; 92% are singletons and the top ten take roughly 1.7%. The sample was peripheral blood, taken after pregnancy. The receptors were gathered from a female donor with multiple sclerosis, enrolled in a pregnancy study.

This chain connects TRBV2 to TRBJ1-3; TRBD1 matches at 8 bases. This CDR3 region has 17 residues. CDR1 is SNHLY, CDR2 FYNNEI, per germline. V was clipped by 5 bases and J by 0 bases; unmatched bases: 9. CDR3 nucleotides: TGTGCCAGCAGTTTTCCCCGGACAGGGAGCTCTGGAAACACCATATATTTT. This encodes CASSFPRTGSSGNTIYF.

This chain links TRBV21-1 with TRBJ1-2; the table's D call of TRBD1 was not tested on the DNA. TRBV21-1 is described as a pseudogene. This CDR3 comprises 19 residues. In nucleotides, the CDR3 is TGTGCCAGCAGCAAAGTCACCCTCCCTCCGGACAGGGATGGGAGTGGCTACACCTTC. This sequence encodes CASSKVTLPPDRDGSGYTF.

The chain uses TRBV5-1 and TRBJ2-3, with 9 positions matching TRBD2. Germline trimming cut 6 bases from V and 7 bases from J; bases unmatched to any gene: 12. This CDR3 comprises 15 residues. The germline gives CDR1 SGHRS, CDR2 YFSETQ. The CDR3 DNA sequence: TGCGCCAGCAAGGTAGCGGGGGCCCCAGAGTATACGCAGTATTTT. It codes for CASKVAGAPEYTQYF.

This sequence joins TRBV6-5 and TRBJ1-3; perhaps TRBD1 as D (5 bases). V was trimmed by 5 bases and J by 7 bases, leaving 18 bases between them. Germline loops: CDR1 MNHEY, CDR2 SVGAGI. This CDR3 contains 15 residues. CDR3 sequence reads: CASSTNRQPLNTIYF. In nucleotides, the CDR3 is TGTGCCAGCAGTACTAACCGACAGCCACTGAACACCATATATTTT.

The rearrangement joins TRBV6-6 to TRBJ2-6, with D perhaps TRBD1 (6 bases). The CDR3 contains 15 residues. Germline CDR1 and CDR2: MNHNY and SVGAGI (reference sequence). Trimming pared 5 bases from V and 1 base from J, leaving 9 bases between. The CDR3 DNA is TGTGCCAGCAGTCCACAGGGTTCTGGGGCCAACGTCCTGACTTTC. The encoded protein is CASSPQGSGANVLTF.

The rearrangement joins TRBV15 to TRBJ2-5, with 10 bases that match TRBD2. V lost 5 bases, J lost 1 base, and 7 bases stayed unmatched. CDR1 is LNHNV, CDR2 YYDKDF, per germline (reference sequence). The CDR3 totals 16 residues. CDR3 protein: CATSPRASGGQETQYF. CDR3 nucleotides: TGTGCCACCAGCCCCCGGGCTAGCGGGGGCCAAGAGACCCAGTACTTC.

The chain couples TRBV10-3 to TRBJ1-6, with TRBD1 matching over 7 bases. This CDR3 contains 15 residues. V was clipped by 7 bases and J by 0 bases; unmatched bases: 3. The V gene's germline CDR1 is ENHRY and CDR2 SYGVKD. The CDR3 loop reads CAITDRSSYNSPLHF. The CDR3 DNA reads TGTGCCATCACGGACAGGAGCTCCTATAATTCACCCCTCCACTTT.

The chain is built from TRBV5-1 and TRBJ1-2; the match to TRBD1 covers 8 bases. With 0 bases clipped from V and 2 bases from J, the junction kept 0 bases outside the gene matches. The CDR3 spans 14 residues. Germline V gene data show CDR1 as SGHRS and CDR2 as YFSETQ. The CDR3 sequence is CASSLGDRNYGYTF. As DNA, the CDR3 is TGCGCCAGCAGCTTGGGGGACAGGAACTATGGCTACACCTTC.

The genes are TRBV7-2 and TRBJ2-5; a possible D gene is TRBD1 (6 bases). This CDR3 has 14 amino acids. Looked up from germline, CDR1 is SGHTA and CDR2 is FQGNSA. V lost 4 bases and J lost 2, with 11 bases in between. CDR3 DNA: TGTGCCAGCAGCTACGGACAGAGACAAGAGACCCAGTACTTC. Residues: CASSYGQRQETQYF.

V is TRBV5-4 and J is TRBJ1-1; 7 bases agree with TRBD1. CDR3 size: 15 residues. The junction had 10 bases not matched to a gene; V was cut back by 7 bases and J by 1 base. Per germline, CDR1 SGHNT and CDR2 YYREEE (reference sequence). The DNA for the CDR3 is TGTGCCAGCGGGACCTCGGGACAGAGGAACACTGAAGCTTTCTTT. Residues: CASGTSGQRNTEAFF.

The rearrangement links TRBV6-1 to TRBJ1-2; TRBD1 matches at 8 bases. The CDR3 sequence is 15 residues long. V lost 5 bases to trimming and J lost 8 bases; unmatched junction nucleotides: 13. Germline-derived CDR1 and CDR2 are MNHNS and SASEGT. For the CDR3, the DNA is TGTGCCAGCAGTCCGGTAGGGACAGGCCTGAGGGGCTACACCTTC. Translated, it gives CASSPVGTGLRGYTF.

The rearrangement uses TRBV9 and TRBJ2-7, with 11 nucleotides matching TRBD1. The CDR3 is 15 residues long. The J segment lost 5 bases and the V segment lost 3 bases, leaving 7 bases of the junction unmatched. Germline-derived CDR1 and CDR2 are SGDLS and YYNGEE. CDR3: CASSARTGGNDEQYF. As DNA, the CDR3 is TGTGCCAGCAGCGCACGGACAGGGGGCAACGACGAGCAGTACTTC.

V usage is TRBV5-4 and J usage is TRBJ2-1; the D gene is possibly TRBD2 (5 bases). Germline values: CDR1 SGHNT, CDR2 YYREEE (reference sequence). The CDR3 contains 15 residues. V was shortened by 1 base and J by 6 bases, with 14 bases between the two germline ends. The CDR3 nucleotides are TGTGCCAGCAGCTTGCAACTAGGAGGTTCCAATGAGCAGTTCTTC. Translated: CASSLQLGGSNEQFF.

This chain joins TRBV29-1 and TRBJ1-4, with D possibly TRBD1 on 5 matching bases. V lost 5 bases and J 7 bases, leaving 14 bases between the germline ends. Germline V gene lookup returns CDR1 SQVTM and CDR2 ANQGSEA. The CDR3 is 13 residues long. CDR3 in amino acids: CSVLQGGVEKLFF. CDR3 coding DNA: TGCAGCGTTCTCCAGGGTGGAGTTGAAAAACTGTTTTTT. The whole variable domain, remainder taken from reference TRBV29-1 and TRBJ1-4, is SAVISQKPSRDICQRGTSLTIQCQVDSQVTMMFWYRQQPGQSLTLIATANQGSEATYESGFVIDKFPISRPNLTFSTLTVSNMSPEDSSIYLCSVLQGGVEKLFFGSGTQLSVL.

The chain combines TRBV7-8 with TRBJ2-5; weak D call: TRBD2 (5 bases). The V and J ends lost 3 bases and 2 bases respectively, with 13 bases between them. The CDR3 is 15 amino acids. In germline, CDR1 is SGHVS, CDR2 FQNEAQ. The CDR3 DNA is TGTGCCAGCAGCTTTGGACTCGGAACTCAAGAGACCCAGTACTTC. It specifies CASSFGLGTQETQYF.

V gene TRBV19 combines with J gene TRBJ1-3; D might be TRBD1 (5 bases). V was trimmed by 5 bases and J by 2 bases, leaving 16 bases between them. Per germline, CDR1 LNHDA and CDR2 SQIVND (reference sequence). The CDR3 loop spans 16 amino acids. This CDR3 reads CASSLGTGGTGNTIYF. The CDR3, as DNA: TGTGCCAGTAGTCTCGGGACCGGCGGGACTGGAAACACCATATATTTT.

The V call is TRBV19, the J call TRBJ1-4, with TRBD1 identical over 7 bases. V was clipped by 6 bases and J by 10 bases; unmatched bases: 11. This CDR3 contains 14 residues. Germline CDR1 LNHDA, CDR2 SQIVND (reference sequence). CDR3 region: CASRPLDRDGKLFF. The CDR3 nucleotides are TGTGCCAGTAGACCCCTCGACAGGGACGGAAAACTGTTTTTT. Full variable domain (outside the CDR3, taken from reference TRBV19 and TRBJ1-4): DGGITQSPKYLFRKEGQNVTLSCEQNLNHDAMYWYRQDPGQGLRLIYYSQIVNDFQKGDIAEGYSVSREKKESFPLTVTSAQKNPTAFYLCASRPLDRDGKLFFGSGTQLSVL.

The rearrangement links TRBV28 to TRBJ2-1, with 11 bases fitting TRBD2. This CDR3 is 17 amino acids long. Germline trimming cut 3 bases from V and 3 bases from J; bases unmatched to any gene: 7. Germline CDR1 is MDHEN and CDR2 is SYDVKM. The CDR3 sequence is CASSFRLAGTRYNEQFF. Written as DNA, the CDR3 is TGTGCCAGCAGTTTCCGACTAGCGGGAACCCGCTACAATGAGCAGTTCTTC.

V gene TRBV5-5 combines with J gene TRBJ2-7, with TRBD2 identical over 8 bases. The CDR3 covers 14 residues. J gave up 7 bases and V 4 bases, and 10 bases lay outside the gene matches. The V gene's germline CDR1 is SGHKS and CDR2 YYEKEE (reference sequence). CDR3 amino acids: CASSSGTSGGEQYF. Here the CDR3 DNA reads TGTGCCAGCAGCAGCGGGACTAGTGGGGGGGAGCAGTACTTC.

The CDR3 is CASSYDRGAGYTF. In nucleotides, the CDR3 is TGTGCCAGCAGTTACGACAGGGGCGCTGGCTACACCTTC. The chain has TRBV6-6 and TRBJ1-2; 8 nucleotides align to TRBD1. This CDR3 is 13 amino acids long. Trimming cost V 2 bases and J 7 bases; bases outside gene matches: 3. Germline V lookup: CDR1 MNHNY, CDR2 SVGAGI (reference sequence).

The CDR3 protein is CASSISEGYTF. In DNA form, the CDR3 reads TGTGCCAGTAGTATATCTGAGGGCTACACCTTC. The chain combines TRBV19 with TRBJ1-2; no definite D call. The ends were cut back, 2 bases at V and 8 bases at J, with 6 bases in the middle. The CDR3 length is 11 residues. Germline loops: CDR1 LNHDA, CDR2 SQIVND (reference sequence). Complete variable domain (other parts from reference TRBV19 and TRBJ1-2): DGGITQSPKYLFRKEGQNVTLSCEQNLNHDAMYWYRQDPGQGLRLIYYSQIVNDFQKGDIAEGYSVSREKKESFPLTVTSAQKNPTAFYLCASSISEGYTFGSGTRLTVV.